This T cell receptor beta chain was identified during a study of blood T cell repertoires in COVID-19. For the study at large: Samples taken during acute and convalescent COVID-19 were collected in the United States, Italy and Spain.

How the authors handled the data: Reference gene primers were amplified, and this amplification served to estimate nucleated cell counts. The table came from immunoSEQ multiplex PCR; TCRdb's copy has only in-frame clones and leaves some out. The DNA gave D and trimming, while V, J and clone size come from that table. The sample records about 170,000 clones, roughly 80% being singletons. V was clipped by 4 bases and J by 5 bases; unmatched bases: 7. The CDR3 is 14 residues long. Germline lookup yields CDR1 SGHRS and CDR2 YFSETQ. Sequences were obtained from peripheral blood. The genes are TRBV5-1 and TRBJ2-5; 8 nucleotides agree with TRBD1. This TCR was recovered from a human donor with acute or convalescent COVID-19. The donor label of this sample is uncertain. The CDR3 sequence is CASSDQGAKETQYF. For the CDR3, the DNA is TGCGCCAGCAGCGATCAGGGGGCGAAGGAGACCCAGTACTTC.